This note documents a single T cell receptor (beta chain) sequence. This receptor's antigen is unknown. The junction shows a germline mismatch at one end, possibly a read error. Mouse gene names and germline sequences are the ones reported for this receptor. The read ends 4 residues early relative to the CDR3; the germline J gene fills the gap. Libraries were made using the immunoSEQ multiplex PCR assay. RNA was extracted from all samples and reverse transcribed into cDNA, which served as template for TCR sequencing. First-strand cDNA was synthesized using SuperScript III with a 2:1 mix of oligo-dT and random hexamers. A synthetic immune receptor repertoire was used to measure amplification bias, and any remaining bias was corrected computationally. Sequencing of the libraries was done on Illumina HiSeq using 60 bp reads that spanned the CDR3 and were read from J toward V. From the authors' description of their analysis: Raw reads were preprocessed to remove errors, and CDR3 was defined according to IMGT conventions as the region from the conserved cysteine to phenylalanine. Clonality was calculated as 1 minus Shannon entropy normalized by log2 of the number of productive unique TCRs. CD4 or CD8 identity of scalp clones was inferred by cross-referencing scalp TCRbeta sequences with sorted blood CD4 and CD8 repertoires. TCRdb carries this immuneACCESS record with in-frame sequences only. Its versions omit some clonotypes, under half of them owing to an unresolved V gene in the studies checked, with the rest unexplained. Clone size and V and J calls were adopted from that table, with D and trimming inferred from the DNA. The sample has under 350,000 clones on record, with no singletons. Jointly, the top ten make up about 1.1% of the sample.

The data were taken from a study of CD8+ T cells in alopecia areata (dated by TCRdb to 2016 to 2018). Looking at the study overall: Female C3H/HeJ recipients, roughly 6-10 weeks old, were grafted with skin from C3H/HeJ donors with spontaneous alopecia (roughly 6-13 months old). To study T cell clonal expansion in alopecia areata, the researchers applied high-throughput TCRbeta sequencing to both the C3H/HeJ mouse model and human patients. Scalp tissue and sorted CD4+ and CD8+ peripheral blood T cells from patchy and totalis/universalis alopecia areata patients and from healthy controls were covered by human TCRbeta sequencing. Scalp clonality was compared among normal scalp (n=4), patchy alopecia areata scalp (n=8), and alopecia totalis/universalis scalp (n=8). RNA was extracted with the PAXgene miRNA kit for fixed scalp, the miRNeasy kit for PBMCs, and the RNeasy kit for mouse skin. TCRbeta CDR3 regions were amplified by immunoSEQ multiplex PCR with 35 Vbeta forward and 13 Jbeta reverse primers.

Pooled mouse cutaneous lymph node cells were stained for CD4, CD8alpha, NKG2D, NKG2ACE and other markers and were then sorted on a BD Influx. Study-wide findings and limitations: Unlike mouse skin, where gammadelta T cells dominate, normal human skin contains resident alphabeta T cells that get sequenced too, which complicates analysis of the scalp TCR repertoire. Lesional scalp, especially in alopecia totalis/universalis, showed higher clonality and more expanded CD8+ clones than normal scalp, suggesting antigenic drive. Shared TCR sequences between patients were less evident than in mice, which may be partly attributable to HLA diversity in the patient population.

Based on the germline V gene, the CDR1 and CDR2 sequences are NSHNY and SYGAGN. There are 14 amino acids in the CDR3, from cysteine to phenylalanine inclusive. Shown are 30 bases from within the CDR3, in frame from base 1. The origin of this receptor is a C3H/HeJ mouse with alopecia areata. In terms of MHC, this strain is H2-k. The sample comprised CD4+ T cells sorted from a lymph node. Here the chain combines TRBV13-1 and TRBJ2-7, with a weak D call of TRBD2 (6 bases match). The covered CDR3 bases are TGTGCCAGCAGTGGGCGCCGGGACTCCCAT. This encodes CASSGRRDSH. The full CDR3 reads CASSGRRDSHEQYF.